The entry below describes one T cell receptor (beta chain). The antigen remains unidentified. The sample originates from a study of OX40 agonist ivuxolimab in advanced cancers. Study information: The patients received agonistic anti-OX40 (CD134) antibody ivuxolimab.

Clones were read by immunoSEQ multiplex PCR, and TCRdb kept only the in-frame ones, dropping some. Counted here are under 100,000 clones, about nine tenths occurring once; the ten biggest clones make up approximately 0.48%. Whole-study results and caveats: Researchers report that CD8+ T cells had, on average, more expanded clones than CD4+.

The input for sequencing was CD4+ or CD8+ T cells sorted from blood, taken in a trial of the OX40 agonist ivuxolimab. The sequence came from an adult with an advanced solid tumor such as melanoma, head and neck, liver or kidney cancer.

The CDR3 is CASSLHGLAGVPSYEQYF. The CDR3 DNA is TGTGCCAGCAGCTTACACGGGCTAGCGGGAGTCCCATCCTACGAGCAGTACTTC. The chain employs TRBV7-9 and TRBJ2-7, with 10 bases fitting TRBD2. V was pared by 2 bases and J by 1 base, with 11 bases of the junction left unmatched. The CDR3 has 18 residues. From germline, CDR1 is SEHNR and CDR2 FQNEAQ (reference sequence).